This passage covers 27 T cell receptor beta chains from one sample sequenced in a study of CD4 T cells in relation to SARS-CoV-2 and coronaviruses. Their cognate antigens are unknown. Repertoires were generated with immunoSEQ multiplex PCR, while TCRdb's copy carries only in-frame clones and drops some. The sample yields tens of thousands of clones, 75% to 85% seen once. Sequencing used memory CD4+ T cells from PBMCs, cultured in vitro. The source is an adult with COVID-19.

V gene TRBV28 combines with J gene TRBJ1-2; perhaps TRBD1 as D (6 bases). Germline V gives CDR1 MDHEN, CDR2 SYDVKM. Trimming shortened V by 7 bases and J by 3 bases, and 15 bases separated the two germline ends. The CDR3 has 14 residues. The CDR3 reads CASTNRGGYYGYTF. The DNA for the CDR3 is TGTGCCAGCACAAATAGGGGGGGTTACTATGGCTACACCTTC.

The V gene is TRBV28, the J gene TRBJ1-5; no reliable D call. Looked up from germline, CDR1 is MDHEN and CDR2 is SYDVKM. CDR3 size: 15 residues. V dropped 6 bases and J dropped 2 bases, with 14 bases sitting between them. CDR3 nucleotides: TGTGCCAGCAGCGTACTGGGTAGGGGCAATCAGCCCCAGCATTTT. It translates to CASSVLGRGNQPQHF.

The chain is built from TRBV6-5 and TRBJ2-3; 13 bases are a match to TRBD2. CDR1 and CDR2 from the germline V gene are MNHEY and SVGAGI. The CDR3 spans 15 residues. Germline trimming cut 4 bases from V and 5 bases from J; bases unmatched to any gene: 3. The CDR3 reads CASSSTSGRLDTQYF. The CDR3 coding sequence is TGTGCCAGCAGTTCGACTAGCGGGAGGTTAGATACGCAGTATTTT.

In this sample, this clone turned up once. The chain uses TRBV6-1 and TRBJ2-1; D unclear. Germline-derived CDR1 and CDR2 are MNHNS and SASEGT. Trimming took 0 bases from V and 2 from J, leaving 11 bases between them. The CDR3 totals 16 residues. The DNA of the CDR3 is TGTGCCAGCAGTGAAGCGATGTCTCCTACCTACAATGAGCAGTTCTTC. Protein sequence: CASSEAMSPTYNEQFF.

This clone was seen more than once but under ten times. The chain links TRBV6-1 to TRBJ1-2, with 8 bases that match TRBD1. V shed 2 bases and J 1 base; nucleotides not matched to a gene: 0. Germline CDR1 reads MNHNS; CDR2 reads SASEGT. CDR3 length equals 14 residues. Here the CDR3 reads CASSETGGNYGYTF. CDR3 sequence (DNA): TGTGCCAGCAGTGAAACAGGGGGTAACTATGGCTACACCTTC.

The sample holds a few counts of this clone. The V call is TRBV2, the J call TRBJ2-1, with D unclear. The CDR3 spans 13 residues. Germline assignment: CDR1 SNHLY and CDR2 FYNNEI. V was clipped by 4 bases and J by 6 bases, with 10 bases between them. CDR3 loop: CASSVIVLNEQFF. In DNA, the CDR3 is TGTGCCAGCAGTGTGATTGTGCTCAATGAGCAGTTCTTC.

The chain uses TRBV7-2 and TRBJ2-7, with D perhaps TRBD1 or TRBD2 (5 bases each). V lost 5 bases to trimming and J lost 7 bases, with 18 bases between them. CDR3 length: 14 residues. The germline gives CDR1 SGHTA, CDR2 FQGNSA. The CDR3 region is CASSERHGDGEQYF. The CDR3 DNA sequence: TGTGCCAGCAGCGAGCGACATGGGGACGGGGAGCAGTACTTC.

The chain employs TRBV18 and TRBJ2-5, with 9 bases fitting TRBD1. Unmatched junction bases numbered 5, after V lost 6 bases and J lost 3 bases. The CDR3 is made up of 14 amino acids. From germline, CDR1 is KGHSH and CDR2 LQKENI. Here the CDR3 reads CASSTGTGKETQYF. Here the CDR3 DNA reads TGTGCCAGCTCCACCGGGACAGGGAAAGAGACCCAGTACTTC. Drawing the rest from reference TRBV18 and TRBJ2-5, the complete variable domain is NAGVMQNPRHLVRRRGQEARLRCSPMKGHSHVYWYRQLPEEGLKFMVYLQKENIIDESGMPKERFSAEFPKEGPSILRIQQVVRGDSAAYFCASSTGTGKETQYFGPGTRLLVL.

The chain joins TRBV12-3 or TRBV12-4 to TRBJ1-5; no clear D gene. The length of the CDR3 is 13 residues. The ends were cut back, 6 bases at V and 5 bases at J, with 11 bases in the middle. CDR3 in amino acids: CASRGRLDQPQHF. The CDR3 bases are TGTGCCAGCAGGGGGAGGTTGGATCAGCCCCAGCATTTT.

This clone occurred a few times. The chain joins TRBV6-5 to TRBJ1-6; D possibly corresponds to TRBD1 (6 bases). Germline V lookup: CDR1 MNHEY, CDR2 SVGAGI. Between the trimmed V and J ends, which lost 7 bases and 6 bases, there was a span of 13 bases. This CDR3 region has 14 residues. In DNA form, the CDR3 reads TGTGCCAGCACCAGGGGATCGAGTAATTCACCCCTCCACTTT. Translated, it gives CASTRGSSNSPLHF.

The V call is TRBV11-2, the J call TRBJ2-5; tentative D call: TRBD1 (5 bases). Trimming left V 5 bases short and J 4 bases short, with 11 bases between. Germline values: CDR1 SGHAT, CDR2 FQNNGV. This CDR3 region has 13 residues. Here the CDR3 reads CASSDGHGETQYF. The CDR3 nucleotides read TGTGCCAGCAGCGACGGACACGGAGAGACCCAGTACTTC.

V usage is TRBV15 and J usage is TRBJ2-7; 9 bases are a match to TRBD2. Germline V lookup: CDR1 LNHNV, CDR2 YYDKDF (reference sequence). The CDR3 covers 15 residues. J lost 2 bases, V lost 5 bases, and 7 bases had no gene match. In DNA form, the CDR3 reads TGTGCCACCAGCGGCGGGAGGGCCCTAACCTACGAGCAGTACTTC. It yields the protein CATSGGRALTYEQYF.

J is TRBJ2-3 and V is TRBV12-5; weak D call: TRBD2 (7 bases). Germline lookup yields CDR1 LGHNT and CDR2 FRNRAP. Trimming pared 0 bases from V and 1 base from J, leaving 17 bases between. The CDR3 covers 18 residues. The CDR3 is CASGLVGVGGPRTDTQYF. The DNA of the CDR3 is TGTGCTAGTGGTTTGGTGGGTGTCGGGGGGCCCCGCACAGATACGCAGTATTTT.

On this clone itself: One junction end disagrees with the germline gene, perhaps due to a read error. This chain uses TRBV6-5 with TRBJ2-7; 9 positions agree with TRBD1. CDR3 length: 14 amino acids. The germline V gene has CDR1 MNHEY and CDR2 SVGAGI. CDR3 region: CASSDSGQGNEQYF. The DNA of the CDR3 is TGTGCCAGCAGTGACTCGGGACAGGGAAACGAGCAGTACTTC.

The chain links TRBV19 to TRBJ1-5; 8 nucleotides align to TRBD1. CDR3 length: 13 residues. Losses at the gene ends were 8 bases for V and 7 bases for J; bases not matched to a gene: 7. The germline V gene encodes CDR1 LNHDA and CDR2 SQIVND (reference sequence). Written as DNA, the CDR3 is TGTGCCAGTTCTCAGGGGGCCAGACAGCCCCAGCATTTT. It is translated as CASSQGARQPQHF.

The J gene is TRBJ2-3, the V gene TRBV7-2, with D perhaps matching TRBD1 (6 bases). This CDR3 has 12 residues. V was cut by 5 bases and J by 6 bases, with 9 bases left in between. Germline assignment: CDR1 SGHTA and CDR2 FQGNSA. The CDR3 nucleotides read TGTGCCAGCAGCGTCAGGGGTGATACGCAGTATTTT. Amino acids: CASSVRGDTQYF.

This rearrangement joins TRBV5-6 to TRBJ1-4; D is possibly TRBD1 (5 bases). This CDR3 is built from 16 residues. The germline gives CDR1 SGHDT, CDR2 YYEEEE. Trimming took off 4 bases at V and 5 bases at J, with 18 bases between the two ends. CDR3 bases: TGTGCCAGCAGCCCATGGACCGGGACGGAGAATGAAAAACTGTTTTTT. The encoded protein is CASSPWTGTENEKLFF.

The chain is built from TRBV5-6 and TRBJ2-7, with 10 bases aligning to TRBD2. The CDR3 has 17 residues. CDR1 is SGHDT and CDR2 is YYEEEE in the germline V gene. The V segment lost 4 bases and the J segment 7 bases; nucleotides outside the gene matches: 17. The CDR3 bases are TGTGCCAGCAGCCCGGGCTTTCCAAGCGGGAGGGCGGGGGAGCAGTACTTC. Translating gives CASSPGFPSGRAGEQYF.

The V gene is TRBV28, the J gene TRBJ2-7; maybe TRBD1 (6 bases). V shed 5 bases and J shed 7 bases, with 27 bases lying between them. Germline CDR1 is MDHEN and CDR2 is SYDVKM. The CDR3 covers 17 residues. CDR3 residues: CASSTERGGPHFLEQYF. The CDR3 bases are TGTGCCAGCAGTACCGAACGTGGGGGCCCTCATTTTTTAGAGCAGTACTTC.

The rearrangement uses TRBV28 and TRBJ1-4; 8 bases map to TRBD1. Germline V gene lookup returns CDR1 MDHEN and CDR2 SYDVKM. After removal of 4 bases from V and 5 bases from J, the junction contained 6 bases not matched to a gene. This CDR3 is built from 15 residues. CDR3 DNA: TGTGCCAGCAGTTCAGCCGGGACAGGAAATGAAAAACTGTTTTTT. Translation: CASSSAGTGNEKLFF.

This clone was recorded only once. This sequence joins TRBV13 and TRBJ2-7, with D hard to call. V was cut by 3 bases and J by 0 bases, with 9 bases left in between. CDR3 length: 14 amino acids. Germline-derived CDR1 and CDR2 are PRHDT and FYEKMQ (reference sequence). In DNA form, the CDR3 reads TGTGCCAGCAGCTTCTATCAGAGCTCCTACGAGCAGTACTTC. Translated: CASSFYQSSYEQYF. The full variable domain, with the rest looked up from reference TRBV13 and TRBJ2-7, is AAGVIQSPRHLIKEKRETATLKCYPIPRHDTVYWYQQGPGQDPQFLISFYEKMQSDKGSIPDRFSAQQFSDYHSELNMSSLELGDSALYFCASSFYQSSYEQYFGPGTRLTVT.

This chain uses TRBV5-6 with TRBJ1-2; TRBD1 matches at 7 bases. This CDR3 spans 13 amino acids. Germline V gene lookup returns CDR1 SGHDT and CDR2 YYEEEE. With 3 bases clipped from V and 3 bases from J, the junction kept 2 bases outside the gene matches. The CDR3 spells CASSSGQYYGYTF. The CDR3 nucleotides are TGTGCCAGCAGCTCGGGACAGTACTATGGCTACACCTTC.

J is TRBJ2-2 and V is TRBV6-5; D may be TRBD1 (5 bases). Germline CDR1 and CDR2: MNHEY and SVGAGI. This CDR3 has 16 amino acids. With 0 bases removed from V and 4 bases from J, the gap between germline ends came to 12 bases. The CDR3 here is CASSYSDISGTGELFF. Here the CDR3 DNA reads TGTGCCAGCAGTTACTCGGACATTTCGGGCACCGGGGAGCTGTTTTTT.

The J gene is TRBJ2-7, the V gene TRBV3-1 (or the pseudogene TRBV3-2); D unclear. The germline V gene encodes CDR1 LGHDT and CDR2 YNNKEL (reference sequence). The CDR3 sequence is 13 residues long. The ends were cut back, 0 bases at V and 6 bases at J, with 9 bases in the middle. CDR3 coding DNA: TGTGCCAGCAGCCAAGATCTCATTACCGAGCAGTACTTC. Protein sequence: CASSQDLITEQYF.

The V call is TRBV7-9, the J call TRBJ2-7, with D perhaps assigned TRBD1 or TRBD2 (5 bases each). CDR3 length: 16 residues. V was trimmed by 3 bases and J by 0 bases, leaving 15 bases between them. The germline CDR1 and CDR2 sequences are SEHNR and FQNEAQ (reference sequence). The CDR3 sequence is CASSLVAGTSSYEQYF. CDR3 sequence (DNA): TGTGCCAGCAGCTTGGTGGCCGGGACCAGCTCCTACGAGCAGTACTTC.

The chain joins TRBV2 to TRBJ2-1; D possibly matches TRBD1 or TRBD2 (5 bases each). Germline V CDR1 and CDR2: SNHLY, FYNNEI. The CDR3 covers 14 residues. V was cut by 4 bases and J by 1 base, with 8 bases left in between. In nucleotides, the CDR3 is TGTGCCAGCAGTGGGGGGTTTTCCTACAATGAGCAGTTCTTC. It yields the protein CASSGGFSYNEQFF.

This clone appeared a few times. This sequence joins TRBV19 and TRBJ1-2; D may be TRBD1 (5 bases). The CDR3 is 12 residues long. The germline V and J ends were trimmed by 5 bases and 8 bases, with 12 bases remaining between them. CDR1 is LNHDA, CDR2 SQIVND, per germline (reference sequence). The CDR3 DNA reads as TGTGCCAGTAGTGACAGTTTAACCGGCTACACCTTC. Residues: CASSDSLTGYTF.